The entry that follows covers one TCR beta chain sequence. This CDR3 is 12 amino acids long. The junction had 6 bases not matched to a gene; V was cut back by 6 bases and J by 15 bases. The data derive from a study of blood T cell repertoires in COVID-19. Background on the study: Sample material is recorded as cDNA or gDNA derived from T cells, B-cell-depleted T cells, or PBMCs.

Original data processing: How many nucleated cells were present was estimated from reference gene primer amplification. Measured with immunoSEQ multiplex PCR; TCRdb has only the in-frame clones, and not every one. V and J calls and clone size follow that table, whereas D and trimming were derived from the DNA. The sample records 450,000 to 500,000 clones, about 88% being singletons. Cohort assignment relied on participant-reported clinical history. This sequence originates from a woman in her sixties or seventies who had recovered from COVID-19. The chain couples TRBV12-3 or TRBV12-4 to TRBJ1-4; TRBD1 matches 11 bases. Sequencing input: PBMCs or T cells enriched from blood (not recorded which). CDR3 protein: CASRRGQGGLFF. DNA for the CDR3: TGTGCCAGCAGAAGGGGACAGGGGGGTTTGTTTTTT.